This T cell receptor (beta chain) was obtained from a study of shared clonotypes between healthy human individuals. About the research overall: Each donor's CD8 memory used one plate, CD8 naive two, each CD4 subset three.

This CDR3 has 13 amino acids. The germline V gene has CDR1 MDHEN and CDR2 SYDVKM. Deletions cut 2 bases from V and 5 bases from J, with 9 bases between. The healthy adult donors were HIV-negative and reported no recent acute infections or vaccinations. Subsets obtained from CD4+ cells comprised CD45RA+ naive and CD45RA-negative memory cells. Each subset's genomic DNA was split evenly across several immunoSEQ plates. Method: immunoSEQ multiplex PCR; TCRdb's copy keeps in-frame clones and lacks some. The data hold about 2.4 million clones, with roughly 93% observed a single time. The chain couples TRBV28 to TRBJ1-1; D uncertain. The sequenced sample was naive CD4+ T cells from PBMCs. The subset here: CD45RA+ positively selected. The clonotype comes from a man younger than 30 in good health. Some clones in this sample may be carry-over from other donors' samples. CDR3 protein: CASSLGFGTEAFF. In DNA form, the CDR3 reads TGTGCCAGCAGTTTAGGGTTCGGAACTGAAGCTTTCTTT.